The TCR beta chain described here comes from a study of blood T cell repertoires in COVID-19. The data were produced by immunoSEQ multiplex PCR, yet TCRdb's version contains in-frame clones alone and is incomplete. The profile shows 200,000 to 300,000 clones, 70% to 90% of them singletons. Cohort allocation depended upon clinical history that participants reported. The material sequenced was PBMCs or T cells enriched from blood (not recorded which). This receptor was obtained from a woman between 50 and 59 years old with acute COVID-19.

The CDR3 DNA reads TGTGCCTGGAGTGTATTTGTGAGGGGACAAATGAACACTGAAGCTTTCTTT. This gives the protein CAWSVFVRGQMNTEAFF. The chain carries TRBV30 and TRBJ1-1; possibly TRBD1 for D (6 bases). This CDR3 contains 17 residues. Germline V CDR1 and CDR2: GTSNPN, SVGIG (reference sequence). V was pared by 0 bases and J by 0 bases, with 17 bases between.